This T cell receptor beta chain was recovered during a study of cytomegalovirus exposure and HLA in healthy donors. Study summary: An early data release held some 85 million unique TCRs from HLA-typed donors.

The study ran its PCR with 60 Vbeta and 13 Jbeta primers. Some clones are missing from TCRdb's copy, which holds only in-frame ones; the method was immunoSEQ multiplex PCR. The sample carries 150,000 to 200,000 clones, about 81% recorded once. The germline V gene encodes CDR1 SGHNT and CDR2 YYREEE (reference sequence). The CDR3 loop spans 14 amino acids. Trimming removed 4 bases from V and 2 bases from J; junction bases left unmatched: 2. This sequence was found in a girl aged 2 to 10 in good health and CMV-seropositive. The rearrangement uses TRBV5-4 and TRBJ1-2, with 10 nucleotides matching TRBD1. Sequenced material: PBMCs. The CDR3 sequence: CASSADRGNYGYTF. The CDR3 nucleotides are TGTGCCAGCAGCGCGGACAGGGGGAACTATGGCTACACCTTC.